Detailed here is one T cell receptor (beta chain). The target antigen is unknown. The read terminates 3 residues ahead of where the CDR3 ends, so the germline J gene completes it. The germline CDR1 and CDR2 sequences are MNHEY and SMNVEV (reference sequence). V was pared by 6 bases and J by 3 bases, with 7 bases of the junction left unmatched. This CDR3 comprises 15 residues. CD4+CD25+CD127- Tregs, CD4+CD25- non-Tregs, CD4 and CD8 cells were sorted. TCRdb's copy holds only in-frame clones and misses some; the assay was immunoSEQ multiplex PCR. In total, the table holds about 30,000 clones. This entry belongs to a study of Tregs in tolerant kidney transplant recipients. The study, taken as a whole, reports: The small number of patients limits these findings pending further validation. Donor-specific Treg expansion exceeded global Treg expansion in tolerant patients, suggesting antigen drive.

V and J are TRBV27 and TRBJ2-3; 9 bases are a match to TRBD2. The starting material was CD8+ T cells from blood, obtained before the transplant. The TCR comes from a human donor who received a combined kidney and bone marrow transplant. CDR3: CASRGLAYVTDTQYF. The sequenced CDR3 bases are TGTGCCAGCAGGGGACTAGCTTATGTTACAGATACG.